This TCR beta chain was sequenced during a study of T cell responses to AZD1222 COVID-19 vaccine. Some clones are missing from TCRdb's copy, which holds only in-frame ones; the method was immunoSEQ multiplex PCR. The sample contains 100,000 or so clones, around 83% of which appear only once. Trimming removed 7 bases at V and 2 bases at J, with 8 bases between. Germline values: CDR1 MDHEN, CDR2 SYDVKM. The CDR3 extends over 12 amino acids. The sample here was peripheral blood, taken on day 0 of AZD1222 vaccination. The V gene is TRBV28, the J gene TRBJ1-2, with D hard to call. The sequence derives from an adult in good health. The CDR3 here is CASTAGNYGYTF. The CDR3 DNA follows: TGTGCCAGCACCGCGGGAAACTATGGCTACACCTTC.